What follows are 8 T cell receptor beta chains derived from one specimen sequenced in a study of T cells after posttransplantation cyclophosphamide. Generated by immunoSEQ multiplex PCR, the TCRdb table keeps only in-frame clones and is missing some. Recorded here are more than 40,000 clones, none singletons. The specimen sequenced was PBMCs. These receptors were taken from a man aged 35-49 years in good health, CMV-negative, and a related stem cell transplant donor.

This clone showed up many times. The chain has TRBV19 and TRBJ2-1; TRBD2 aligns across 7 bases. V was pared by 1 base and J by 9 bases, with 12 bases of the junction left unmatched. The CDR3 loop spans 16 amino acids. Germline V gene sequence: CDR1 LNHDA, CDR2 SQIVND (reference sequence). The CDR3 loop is CASSIGAGEGGTEQFF. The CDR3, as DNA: TGTGCCAGTAGTATAGGGGCGGGAGAGGGTGGAACTGAGCAGTTCTTC. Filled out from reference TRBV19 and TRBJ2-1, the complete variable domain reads DGGITQSPKYLFRKEGQNVTLSCEQNLNHDAMYWYRQDPGQGLRLIYYSQIVNDFQKGDIAEGYSVSREKKESFPLTVTSAQKNPTAFYLCASSIGAGEGGTEQFFGPGTRLTVL.

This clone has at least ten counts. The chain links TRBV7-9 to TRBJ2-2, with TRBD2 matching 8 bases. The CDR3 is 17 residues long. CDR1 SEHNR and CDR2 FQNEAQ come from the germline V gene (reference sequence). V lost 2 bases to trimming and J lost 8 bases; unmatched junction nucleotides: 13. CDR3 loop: CASSLQSGSALGGELFF. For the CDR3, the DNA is TGTGCCAGCAGCTTACAGAGCGGGAGCGCCCTCGGAGGGGAGCTGTTTTTT.

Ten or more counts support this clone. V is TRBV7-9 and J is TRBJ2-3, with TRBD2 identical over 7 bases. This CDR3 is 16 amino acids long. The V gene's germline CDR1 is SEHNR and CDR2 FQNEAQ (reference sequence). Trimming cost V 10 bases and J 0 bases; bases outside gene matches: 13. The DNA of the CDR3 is TGTGCCACCGGGCGCGGGAGTTCCACTAGCACAGATACGCAGTATTTT. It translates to CATGRGSSTSTDTQYF. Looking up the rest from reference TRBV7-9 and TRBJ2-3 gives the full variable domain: DTGVSQNPRHKITKRGQNVTFRCDPISEHNRLYWYRQTLGQGPEFLTYFQNEAQLEKSRLLSDRFSAERPKGSFSTLEIQRTEQGDSAMYLCATGRGSSTSTDTQYFGPGTRLTVL.

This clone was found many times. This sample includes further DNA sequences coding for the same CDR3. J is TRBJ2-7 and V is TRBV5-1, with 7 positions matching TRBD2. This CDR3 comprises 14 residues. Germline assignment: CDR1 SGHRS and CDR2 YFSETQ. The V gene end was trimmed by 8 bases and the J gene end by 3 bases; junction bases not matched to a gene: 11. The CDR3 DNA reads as TGCGCCAGTAACACTGGACTAGAGAGCTACGAGCAGTACTTC. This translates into CASNTGLESYEQYF.

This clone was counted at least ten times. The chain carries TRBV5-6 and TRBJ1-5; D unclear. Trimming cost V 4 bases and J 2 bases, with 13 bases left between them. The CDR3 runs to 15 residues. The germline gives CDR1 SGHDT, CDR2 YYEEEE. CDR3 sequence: CASSDGVLGNQPQHF. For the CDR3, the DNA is TGTGCCAGCAGCGACGGGGTATTGGGCAATCAGCCCCAGCATTTT.

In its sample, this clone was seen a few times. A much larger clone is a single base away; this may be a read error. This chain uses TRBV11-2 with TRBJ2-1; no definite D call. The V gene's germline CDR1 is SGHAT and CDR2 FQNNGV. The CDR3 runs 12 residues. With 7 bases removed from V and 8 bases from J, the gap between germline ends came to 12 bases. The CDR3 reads CASNLAGDEQFF. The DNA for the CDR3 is TGTGCCAGCAACTTGGCCGGAGATGAGCAGTTCTTC.

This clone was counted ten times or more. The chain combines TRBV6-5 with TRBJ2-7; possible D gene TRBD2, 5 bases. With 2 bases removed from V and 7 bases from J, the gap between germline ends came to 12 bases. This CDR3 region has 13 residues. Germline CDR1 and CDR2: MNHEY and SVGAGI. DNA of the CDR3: TGTGCCAGCAGTTACCGGGGTGTTTTGGAGCAGTACTTC. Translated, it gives CASSYRGVLEQYF.

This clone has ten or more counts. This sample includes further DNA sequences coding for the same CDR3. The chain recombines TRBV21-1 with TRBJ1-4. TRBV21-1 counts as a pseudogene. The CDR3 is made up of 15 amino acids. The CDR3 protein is CASSKDYPTNEKLFF. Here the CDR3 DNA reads TGTGCCAGCAGCAAAGACTATCCAACTAATGAAAAACTGTTTTTT.